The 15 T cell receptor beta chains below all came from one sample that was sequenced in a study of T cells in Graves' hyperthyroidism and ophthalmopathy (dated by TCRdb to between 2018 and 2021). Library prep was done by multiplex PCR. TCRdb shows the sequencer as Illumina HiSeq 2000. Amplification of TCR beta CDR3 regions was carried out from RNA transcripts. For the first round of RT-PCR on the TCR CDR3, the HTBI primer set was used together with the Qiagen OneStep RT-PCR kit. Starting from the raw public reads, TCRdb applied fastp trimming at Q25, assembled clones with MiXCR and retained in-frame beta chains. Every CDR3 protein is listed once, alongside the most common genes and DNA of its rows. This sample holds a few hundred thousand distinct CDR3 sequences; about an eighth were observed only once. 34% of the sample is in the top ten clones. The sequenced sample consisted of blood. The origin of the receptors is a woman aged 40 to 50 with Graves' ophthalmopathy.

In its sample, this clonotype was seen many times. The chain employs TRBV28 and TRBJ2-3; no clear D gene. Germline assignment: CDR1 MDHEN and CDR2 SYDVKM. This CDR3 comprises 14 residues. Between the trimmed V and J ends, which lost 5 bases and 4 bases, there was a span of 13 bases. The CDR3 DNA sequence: TGTGCCAGCAGTGGGCTAGGAACGGCAGATACGCAGTATTTT. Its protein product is CASSGLGTADTQYF.

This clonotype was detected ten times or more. CDR3 sequence reads: CASRSGRVETQYF. The CDR3 bases are TGTGCCAGCAGGTCAGGGCGGGTAGAGACCCAGTACTTC. The chain carries TRBV2 and TRBJ2-5, with D perhaps TRBD1 or TRBD2 (5 bases each). The CDR3 spans 13 residues. V was clipped by 6 bases and J by 4 bases, with 12 bases between them. Per the germline V gene, CDR1 is SNHLY and CDR2 is FYNNEI.

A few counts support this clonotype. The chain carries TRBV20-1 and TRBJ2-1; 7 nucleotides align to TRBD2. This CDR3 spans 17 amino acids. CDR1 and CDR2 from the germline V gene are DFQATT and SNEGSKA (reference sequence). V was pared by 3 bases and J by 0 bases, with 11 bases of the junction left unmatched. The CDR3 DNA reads TGCAGTGCTAGGGGAGCACAGCGGGGAAGCTCCTACAATGAGCAGTTCTTC. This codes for CSARGAQRGSSYNEQFF.

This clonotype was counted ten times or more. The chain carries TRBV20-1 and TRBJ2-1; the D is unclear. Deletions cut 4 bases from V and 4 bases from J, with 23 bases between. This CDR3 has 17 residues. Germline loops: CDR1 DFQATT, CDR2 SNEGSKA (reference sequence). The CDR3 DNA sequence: TGCAGTGCTACTCGCGCCTCCCACACCTATAATTACAATGAGCAGTTCTTC. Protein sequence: CSATRASHTYNYNEQFF.

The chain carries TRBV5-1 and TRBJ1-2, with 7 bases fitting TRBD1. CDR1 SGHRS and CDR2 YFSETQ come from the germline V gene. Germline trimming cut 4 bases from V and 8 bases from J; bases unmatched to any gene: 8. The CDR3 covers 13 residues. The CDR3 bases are TGCGCCAGCAGCGCCGACAGGGCTCGGGGCTACACCTTC. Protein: CASSADRARGYTF.

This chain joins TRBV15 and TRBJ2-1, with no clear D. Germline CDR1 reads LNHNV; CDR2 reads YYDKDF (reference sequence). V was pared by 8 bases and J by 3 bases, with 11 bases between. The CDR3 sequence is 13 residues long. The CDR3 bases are TGTGCCACCGCGGCTGGGGTCTACAATGAGCAGTTCTTC. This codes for CATAAGVYNEQFF.

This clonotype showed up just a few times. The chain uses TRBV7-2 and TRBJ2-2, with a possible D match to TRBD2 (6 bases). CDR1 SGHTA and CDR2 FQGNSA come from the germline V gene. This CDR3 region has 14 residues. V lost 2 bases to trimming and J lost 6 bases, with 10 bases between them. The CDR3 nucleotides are TGTGCCAGCAGCTTATCTAGCGTCTCCGGGGAGCTGTTTTTT. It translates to CASSLSSVSGELFF.

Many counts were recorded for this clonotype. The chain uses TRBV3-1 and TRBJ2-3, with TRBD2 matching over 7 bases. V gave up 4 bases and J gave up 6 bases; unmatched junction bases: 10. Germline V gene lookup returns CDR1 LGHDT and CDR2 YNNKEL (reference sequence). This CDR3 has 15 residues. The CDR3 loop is CASSRILAEGDTQYF. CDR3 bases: TGTGCCAGCAGCCGGATTCTAGCGGAGGGCGATACGCAGTATTTT.

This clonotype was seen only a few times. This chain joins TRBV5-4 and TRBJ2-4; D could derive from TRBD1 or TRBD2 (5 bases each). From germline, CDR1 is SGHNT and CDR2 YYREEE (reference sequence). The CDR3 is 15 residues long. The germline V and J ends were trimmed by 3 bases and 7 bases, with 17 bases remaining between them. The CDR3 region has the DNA TGTGCCAGCAGCTCCCTGAAACGAGGGGTGAACATTCAGTACTTC. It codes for CASSSLKRGVNIQYF.

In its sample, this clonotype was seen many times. The CDR3, as DNA: TGTGCCAGCAGTTACTCCGAGGGGGGCAATCAGCCCCAGCATTTT. It yields the protein CASSYSEGGNQPQHF. J is TRBJ1-5 and V is TRBV6-5; weak D call: TRBD1 (6 bases). Per germline, CDR1 MNHEY and CDR2 SVGAGI. Between the trimmed V and J ends, which lost 0 bases and 2 bases, there was a span of 8 bases. CDR3 size: 15 residues.

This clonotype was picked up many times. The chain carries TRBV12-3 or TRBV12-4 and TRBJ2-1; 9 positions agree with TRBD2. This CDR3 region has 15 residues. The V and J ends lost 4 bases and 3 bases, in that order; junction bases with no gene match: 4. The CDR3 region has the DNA TGTGCCAGCAGTTCAGAGCGGGGGGTCTACAATGAGCAGTTCTTC. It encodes CASSSERGVYNEQFF.

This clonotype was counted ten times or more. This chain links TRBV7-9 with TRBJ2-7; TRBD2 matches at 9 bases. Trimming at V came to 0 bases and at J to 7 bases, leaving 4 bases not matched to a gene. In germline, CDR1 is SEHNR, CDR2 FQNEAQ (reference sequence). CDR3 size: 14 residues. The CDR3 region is CASSLASGRWEQYF. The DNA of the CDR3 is TGTGCCAGCAGCTTAGCTAGCGGGAGATGGGAGCAGTACTTC. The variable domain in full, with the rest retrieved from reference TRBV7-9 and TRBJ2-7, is DTGVSQNPRHKITKRGQNVTFRCDPISEHNRLYWYRQTLGQGPEFLTYFQNEAQLEKSRLLSDRFSAERPKGSFSTLEIQRTEQGDSAMYLCASSLASGRWEQYFGPGTRLTVT.

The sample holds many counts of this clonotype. The CDR3 loop is CASRWTSGTDTQYF. CDR3 DNA: TGTGCCAGCAGATGGACTAGCGGGACAGATACGCAGTATTTT. The chain recombines TRBV12-3 or TRBV12-4 with TRBJ2-3; 11 bases are a match to TRBD2. The CDR3 runs to 14 residues. V lost 6 bases, J lost 3 bases, and 2 bases stayed unmatched.

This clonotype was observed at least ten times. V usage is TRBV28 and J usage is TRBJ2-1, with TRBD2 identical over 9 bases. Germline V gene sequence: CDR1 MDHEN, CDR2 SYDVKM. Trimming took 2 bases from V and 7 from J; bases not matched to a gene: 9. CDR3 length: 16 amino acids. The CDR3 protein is CASSLRGLAGLNEQFF. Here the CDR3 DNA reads TGTGCCAGCAGTTTAAGAGGGCTAGCGGGGTTAAATGAGCAGTTCTTC.

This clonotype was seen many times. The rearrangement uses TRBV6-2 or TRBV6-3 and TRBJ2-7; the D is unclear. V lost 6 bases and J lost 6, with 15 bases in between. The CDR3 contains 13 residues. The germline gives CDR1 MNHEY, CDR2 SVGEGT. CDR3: CASSQTTPGEQYF. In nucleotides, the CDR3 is TGTGCCAGCAGCCAAACAACCCCCGGCGAGCAGTACTTC.